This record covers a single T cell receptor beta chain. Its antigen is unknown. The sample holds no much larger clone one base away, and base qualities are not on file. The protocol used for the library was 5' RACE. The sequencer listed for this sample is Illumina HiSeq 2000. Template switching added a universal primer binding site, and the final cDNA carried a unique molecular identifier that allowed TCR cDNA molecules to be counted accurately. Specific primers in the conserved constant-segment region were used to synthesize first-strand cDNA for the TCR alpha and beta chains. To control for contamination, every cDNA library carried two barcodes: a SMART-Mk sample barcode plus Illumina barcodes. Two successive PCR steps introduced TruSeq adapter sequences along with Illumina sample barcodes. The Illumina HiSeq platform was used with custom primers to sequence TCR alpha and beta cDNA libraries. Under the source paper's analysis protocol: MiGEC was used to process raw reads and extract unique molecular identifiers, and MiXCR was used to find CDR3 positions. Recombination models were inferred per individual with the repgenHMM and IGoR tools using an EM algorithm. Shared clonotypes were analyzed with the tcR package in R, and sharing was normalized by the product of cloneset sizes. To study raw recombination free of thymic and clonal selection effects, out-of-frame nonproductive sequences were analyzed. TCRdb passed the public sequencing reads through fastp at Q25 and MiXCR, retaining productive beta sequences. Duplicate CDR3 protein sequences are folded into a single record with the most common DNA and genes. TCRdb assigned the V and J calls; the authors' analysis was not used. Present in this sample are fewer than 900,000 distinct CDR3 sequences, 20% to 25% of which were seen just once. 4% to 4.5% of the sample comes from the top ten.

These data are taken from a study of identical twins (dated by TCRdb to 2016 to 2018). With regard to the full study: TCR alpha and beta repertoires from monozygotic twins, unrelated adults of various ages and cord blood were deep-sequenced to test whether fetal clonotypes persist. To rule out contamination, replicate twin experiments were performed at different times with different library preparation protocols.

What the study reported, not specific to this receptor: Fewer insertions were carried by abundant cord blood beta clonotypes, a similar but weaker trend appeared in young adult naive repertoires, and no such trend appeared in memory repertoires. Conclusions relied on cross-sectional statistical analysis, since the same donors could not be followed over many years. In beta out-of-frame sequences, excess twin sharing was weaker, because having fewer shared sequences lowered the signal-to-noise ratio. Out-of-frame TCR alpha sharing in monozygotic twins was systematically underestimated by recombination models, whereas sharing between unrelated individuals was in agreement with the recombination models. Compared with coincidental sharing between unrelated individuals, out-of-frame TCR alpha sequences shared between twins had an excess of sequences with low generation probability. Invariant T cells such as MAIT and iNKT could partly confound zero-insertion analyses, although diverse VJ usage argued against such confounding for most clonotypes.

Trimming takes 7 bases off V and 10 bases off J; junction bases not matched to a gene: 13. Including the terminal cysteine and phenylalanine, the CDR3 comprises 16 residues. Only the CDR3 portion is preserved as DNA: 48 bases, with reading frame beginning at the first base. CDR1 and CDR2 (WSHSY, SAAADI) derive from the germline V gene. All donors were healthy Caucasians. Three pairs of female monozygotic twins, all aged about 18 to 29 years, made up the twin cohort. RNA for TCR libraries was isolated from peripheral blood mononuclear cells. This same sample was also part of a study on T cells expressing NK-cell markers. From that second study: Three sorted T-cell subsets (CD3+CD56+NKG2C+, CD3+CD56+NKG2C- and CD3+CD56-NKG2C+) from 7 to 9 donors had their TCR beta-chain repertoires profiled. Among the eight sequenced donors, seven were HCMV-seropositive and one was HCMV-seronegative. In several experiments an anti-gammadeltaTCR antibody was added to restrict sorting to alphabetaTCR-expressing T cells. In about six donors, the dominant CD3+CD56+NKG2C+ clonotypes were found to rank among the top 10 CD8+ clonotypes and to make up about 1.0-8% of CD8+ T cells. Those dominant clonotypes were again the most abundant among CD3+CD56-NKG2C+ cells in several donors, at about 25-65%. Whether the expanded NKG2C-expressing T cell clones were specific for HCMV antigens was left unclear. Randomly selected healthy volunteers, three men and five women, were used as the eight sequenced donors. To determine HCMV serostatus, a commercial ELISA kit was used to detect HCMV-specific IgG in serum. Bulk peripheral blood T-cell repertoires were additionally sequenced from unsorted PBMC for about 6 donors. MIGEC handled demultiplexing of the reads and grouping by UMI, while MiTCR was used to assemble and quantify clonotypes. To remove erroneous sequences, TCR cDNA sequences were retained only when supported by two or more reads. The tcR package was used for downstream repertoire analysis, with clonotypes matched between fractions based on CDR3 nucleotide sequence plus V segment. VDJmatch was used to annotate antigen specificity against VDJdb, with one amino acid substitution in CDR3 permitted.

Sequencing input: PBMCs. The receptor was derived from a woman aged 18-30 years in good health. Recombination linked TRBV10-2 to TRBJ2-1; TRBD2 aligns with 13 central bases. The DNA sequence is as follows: TGCGCCAGCACGGCACGAGCCGGGACTAGCGGGATAGAGCAGTTCTTC. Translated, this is CASTARAGTSGIEQFF.